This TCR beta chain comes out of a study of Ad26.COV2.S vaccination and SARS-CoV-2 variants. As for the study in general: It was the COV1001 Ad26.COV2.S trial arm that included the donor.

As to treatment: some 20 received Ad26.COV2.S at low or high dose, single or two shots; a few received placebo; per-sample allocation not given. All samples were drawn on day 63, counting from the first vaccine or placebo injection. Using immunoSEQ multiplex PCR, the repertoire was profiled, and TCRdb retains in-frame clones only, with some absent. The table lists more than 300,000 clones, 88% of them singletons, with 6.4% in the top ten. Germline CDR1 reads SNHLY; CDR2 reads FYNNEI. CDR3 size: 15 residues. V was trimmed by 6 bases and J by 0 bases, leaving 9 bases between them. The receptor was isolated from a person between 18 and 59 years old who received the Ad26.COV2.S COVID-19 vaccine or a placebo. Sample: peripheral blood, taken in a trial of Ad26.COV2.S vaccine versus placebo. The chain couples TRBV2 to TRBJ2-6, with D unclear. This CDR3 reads CASRVHASGANVLTF. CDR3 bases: TGTGCCAGCAGAGTCCATGCCTCTGGGGCCAACGTCCTGACTTTC.